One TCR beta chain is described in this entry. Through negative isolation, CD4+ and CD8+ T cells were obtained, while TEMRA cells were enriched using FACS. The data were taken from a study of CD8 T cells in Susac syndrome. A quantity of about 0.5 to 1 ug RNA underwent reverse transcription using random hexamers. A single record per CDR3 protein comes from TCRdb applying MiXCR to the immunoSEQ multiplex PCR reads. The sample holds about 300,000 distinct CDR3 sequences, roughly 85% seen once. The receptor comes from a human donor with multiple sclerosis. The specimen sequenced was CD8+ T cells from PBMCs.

The CDR3 spells CASSTADSNYEQYF. As DNA, the CDR3 is TGTGCCAGCAGTACGGCTGATTCAAACTACGAGCAGTACTTC. The V call is TRBV12-3 or TRBV12-4, the J call TRBJ2-7; no reliable D call. V dropped 5 bases and J dropped 3 bases, with 14 bases sitting between them. CDR3 length equals 14 residues.